Below, 25 T cell receptor beta chains from the same sample are listed, as sequenced in a study of shared clonotypes between healthy human individuals. TCRdb's copy holds only in-frame clones and misses some; the assay was immunoSEQ multiplex PCR. The sample has a few million clones, over 90% seen once; the top ten hold around 0.4%. Sequencing used naive CD4+ T cells from PBMCs. The subset denotes: CD45RA+ positively selected. These receptors all stem from a man aged 18 to 30 in good health. Some clones in this sample may be carry-over from other donors' samples.

The chain joins TRBV29-1 to TRBJ2-5; weak D call: TRBD1 (6 bases). Trimming cost V 1 base and J 4 bases, with 10 bases left between them. CDR3 length: 13 residues. CDR1 and CDR2 from the germline V gene are SQVTM and ANQGSEA. The CDR3 reads CSVEAGARETQYF. CDR3 DNA: TGCAGCGTTGAAGCAGGGGCCCGAGAGACCCAGTACTTC.

CDR3 region: CASSLGRRIAKNIQYF. For the CDR3, the DNA is TGTGCCAGCAGCTTGGGCAGGCGCATAGCCAAAAACATTCAGTACTTC. The J gene is TRBJ2-4, the V gene TRBV5-6; no clear D. Per the germline V gene, CDR1 is SGHDT and CDR2 is YYEEEE. V was clipped by 0 bases and J by 0 bases, with 10 bases between them. This CDR3 has 16 amino acids. Combining the CDR3 with reference TRBV5-6 and TRBJ2-4 gives the whole variable domain DAGVTQSPTHLIKTRGQQVTLRCSPKSGHDTVSWYQQALGQGPQFIFQYYEEEERQRGNFPDRFSGHQFPNYSSELNVNALLLGDSALYLCASSLGRRIAKNIQYFGAGTRLSVL.

The rearrangement links TRBV2 to TRBJ1-2; TRBD1 matches 7 bases. The CDR3 runs 13 residues. The V and J ends lost 5 bases and 4 bases, in that order; junction bases with no gene match: 4. From germline, CDR1 is SNHLY and CDR2 FYNNEI. The CDR3: CASSQGVSYGYTF. The DNA for the CDR3 is TGTGCCAGCAGTCAGGGGGTGTCCTATGGCTACACCTTC.

This sequence joins TRBV18 and TRBJ1-1, with D hard to call. The CDR3 covers 14 residues. The germline gives CDR1 KGHSH, CDR2 LQKENI. V dropped 6 bases and J dropped 0 bases, with 11 bases sitting between them. The CDR3 DNA reads TGTGCCAGCTCCCCCAGCCTAATGAACACTGAAGCTTTCTTT. Protein sequence: CASSPSLMNTEAFF.

The V and J genes are TRBV7-8 and TRBJ2-1; 8 nucleotides line up with TRBD1. Germline V gives CDR1 SGHVS, CDR2 FQNEAQ. This CDR3 is built from 17 residues. V lost 2 bases, J lost 0 bases, and 6 bases stayed unmatched. The chain's CDR3 is CASSLYKTGGSYNEQFF. The CDR3 DNA reads TGTGCCAGCAGCTTATACAAAACAGGGGGCTCCTACAATGAGCAGTTCTTC.

The chain uses TRBV11-3 and TRBJ2-1; D is perhaps TRBD1 (5 bases). V was shortened by 3 bases and J by 6 bases, with 15 bases between the two germline ends. CDR1 SGHNT and CDR2 YENEEA come from the germline V gene. The CDR3 has 15 residues. CDR3 bases: TGTGCCAGCAGCTTGATCACAGGCCAAGGCAATGAGCAGTTCTTC. Its protein product is CASSLITGQGNEQFF.

Here the CDR3 DNA reads TGTGCCAGCTCTTCGGAGGGGACCACTGAAGCTTTCTTT. Translation: CASSSEGTTEAFF. The rearrangement uses TRBV2 and TRBJ1-1; the D gene is possibly TRBD1 (5 bases). This CDR3 is built from 13 residues. Germline CDR1 reads SNHLY; CDR2 reads FYNNEI. Trimming stripped 8 bases from V and 4 bases from J, with 14 bases between.

The gene calls are TRBV28 and TRBJ1-3; TRBD1 is a possible D gene (6 bases). There are 14 residues in the CDR3. V dropped 2 bases and J dropped 7 bases, with 12 bases sitting between them. The V gene's germline CDR1 is MDHEN and CDR2 SYDVKM. In DNA form, the CDR3 reads TGTGCCAGCAGTTTACAGGGGCGCTGGAACACCATATATTTT. This sequence encodes CASSLQGRWNTIYF. The variable domain in full, completed from reference TRBV28 and TRBJ1-3, reads DVKVTQSSRYLVKRTGEKVFLECVQDMDHENMFWYRQDPGLGLRLIYFSYDVKMKEKGDIPEGYSVSREKKERFSLILESASTNQTSMYLCASSLQGRWNTIYFGEGSWLTVV.

The chain carries TRBV29-1 and TRBJ1-2; D is ambiguous. CDR1 and CDR2 from the germline V gene are SQVTM and ANQGSEA. V was pared by 4 bases and J by 8 bases, with 14 bases between. The CDR3 has 12 residues. CDR3 region: CSVGGTAEGYTF. As DNA, the CDR3 is TGCAGCGTTGGGGGAACAGCGGAGGGCTACACCTTC.

This sequence joins TRBV18 and TRBJ1-1, with D uncertain. Germline V gene lookup returns CDR1 KGHSH and CDR2 LQKENI. CDR3 size: 16 residues. V shed 1 base and J shed 0 bases, with 12 bases lying between them. The CDR3 nucleotides read TGTGCCAGCTCACCACGGGCAGATACTTTGAACACTGAAGCTTTCTTT. Protein: CASSPRADTLNTEAFF. The variable domain in full, with the rest retrieved from reference TRBV18 and TRBJ1-1, is NAGVMQNPRHLVRRRGQEARLRCSPMKGHSHVYWYRQLPEEGLKFMVYLQKENIIDESGMPKERFSAEFPKEGPSILRIQQVVRGDSAAYFCASSPRADTLNTEAFFGQGTRLTVV.

This sequence joins TRBV29-1 and TRBJ2-3, with 10 positions matching TRBD1. Germline CDR1 SQVTM, CDR2 ANQGSEA. With V trimmed by 6 bases and J by 4 bases, 10 bases remained unmatched. This CDR3 comprises 15 residues. The CDR3 DNA follows: TGCAGCGTAGCCCGGACAGGGGGTGGGTCAGATACGCAGTATTTT. Its protein product is CSVARTGGGSDTQYF.

This CDR3 is CASTGDGSSYEQYF. In nucleotides, the CDR3 is TGTGCCTCGACGGGGGACGGTAGCTCCTACGAGCAGTACTTC. The gene calls are TRBV30 and TRBJ2-7, with D tentatively TRBD2 (6 bases). Germline V lookup: CDR1 GTSNPN, CDR2 SVGIG (reference sequence). This CDR3 region has 14 residues. V lost 7 bases and J lost 0, with 16 bases in between.

In nucleotides, the CDR3 is TGTGCCAGCAGCTTTACCGGGGGCGCTGGTTATGGCTACACCTTC. It is translated as CASSFTGGAGYGYTF. The rearrangement joins TRBV7-8 to TRBJ1-2; a weak D match, TRBD1 (6 bases). The CDR3 has 15 residues. Trimming removed 3 bases from V and 5 bases from J, with 16 bases in between. Germline CDR1 reads SGHVS; CDR2 reads FQNEAQ.

This chain joins TRBV6-6 and TRBJ2-3; 12 nucleotides line up with TRBD1. Trimming cost V 2 bases and J 10 bases; bases outside gene matches: 1. Germline values: CDR1 MNHNY, CDR2 SVGAGI (reference sequence). This CDR3 contains 13 residues. The CDR3 DNA reads as TGTGCCAGCAGTTACGGGACAGGGGGCGCGCAGTATTTT. Its translation: CASSYGTGGAQYF.

The chain has TRBV27 and TRBJ2-7, with TRBD1 matching over 10 bases. The CDR3 length is 14 residues. Trimming at V came to 5 bases and at J to 2 bases, leaving 3 bases not matched to a gene. Germline lookup yields CDR1 MNHEY and CDR2 SMNVEV (reference sequence). In nucleotides, the CDR3 is TGTGCCAGCAGTAGGGACAGGGGACCCTACGAGCAGTACTTC. This codes for CASSRDRGPYEQYF.

The chain is built from TRBV2 and TRBJ1-2, with 11 bases lining up with TRBD1. The germline V gene encodes CDR1 SNHLY and CDR2 FYNNEI. The J segment lost 4 bases and the V segment lost 6 bases, leaving 10 bases of the junction unmatched. The CDR3 spans 16 residues. The CDR3 region is CASSDTLGTGGYGYTF. In nucleotides, the CDR3 is TGTGCCAGCAGCGATACTCTAGGGACAGGGGGCTATGGCTACACCTTC.

In the case of this clone: A much larger clone sits a single nucleotide away, making a read error possible. Other DNA sequences within the sample encode an identical CDR3. This sequence joins TRBV11-3 and TRBJ2-5, with no clear D. There are 11 residues in the CDR3. Germline V gene sequence: CDR1 SGHNT, CDR2 YENEEA. Trimming took off 3 bases at V and 5 bases at J, with 4 bases between the two ends. The CDR3: CASSLGETQYF. The DNA of the CDR3 is TGTGCCAGCAGCTTGGGGGAGACCCAGTACTTC.

The chain joins TRBV4-3 to TRBJ2-5, with a tentative D call TRBD1 (6 bases). Germline V gene sequence: CDR1 LGHNA, CDR2 YSLEER. V gave up 3 bases and J gave up 2 bases, with 7 bases separating them. The CDR3 spans 13 residues. CDR3 sequence (DNA): TGCGCCAGCAGCCAGAGGGGGCAAGAGACCCAGTACTTC. Amino acids: CASSQRGQETQYF.

As for this clone: This CDR3 is also generated by other DNA sequences in the sample. The rearrangement joins TRBV18 to TRBJ2-7, with D maybe TRBD2 (6 bases). This CDR3 has 11 amino acids. Trimming shortened V by 3 bases and J by 7 bases, and 7 bases separated the two germline ends. Germline V gene data show CDR1 as KGHSH and CDR2 as LQKENI. The CDR3: CASSPGREQYF. CDR3 DNA: TGTGCCAGCTCACCGGGGAGGGAGCAGTACTTC.

This clone was seen only once. The sample holds other DNA sequences that translate to the same CDR3. This chain uses TRBV5-1 with TRBJ2-1; TRBD2 is a possible D gene (6 bases). Germline CDR1 SGHRS, CDR2 YFSETQ. CDR3 length: 14 amino acids. The ends were cut back, 1 base at V and 3 bases at J, with 8 bases in the middle. CDR3 sequence (DNA): TGCGCCAGCAGCTTGTCCGGGGGCTACAATGAGCAGTTCTTC. Its translation: CASSLSGGYNEQFF.

This chain connects TRBV10-3 to TRBJ2-2, with a weak D call TRBD2 (6 bases). CDR3 length: 16 amino acids. From germline, CDR1 is ENHRY and CDR2 SYGVKD. V was cut by 10 bases and J by 0 bases, with 18 bases left in between. The DNA for the CDR3 is TGTGCCACCAAGCCGGGACTCATCTCGAACACCGGGGAGCTGTTTTTT. Protein sequence: CATKPGLISNTGELFF.

The rearrangement links TRBV9 to TRBJ2-7; 8 bases are a match to TRBD2. Germline loops: CDR1 SGDLS, CDR2 YYNGEE. CDR3 length equals 14 residues. V lost 0 bases to trimming and J lost 5 bases; unmatched junction nucleotides: 4. As DNA, the CDR3 is TGTGCCAGCAGCGTAGGGACTAGCAACAACGAGCAGTACTTC. This sequence encodes CASSVGTSNNEQYF.

The rearrangement joins TRBV5-1 to TRBJ1-4; D call uncertain. This CDR3 is built from 16 residues. V shed 0 bases and J shed 2 bases, with 11 bases lying between them. Germline V gene data show CDR1 as SGHRS and CDR2 as YFSETQ. The DNA of the CDR3 is TGCGCCAGCAGCTTGGGAAGGATCACGACTAATGAAAAACTGTTTTTT. Translated: CASSLGRITTNEKLFF.

The V call is TRBV7-2, the J call TRBJ2-7; D unresolved. V lost 4 bases and J lost 2, with 12 bases in between. Germline V gene sequence: CDR1 SGHTA, CDR2 FQGNSA. The CDR3 runs to 14 residues. The CDR3 DNA follows: TGTGCCAGCAGCTCCCGACTGACCACCTACGAGCAGTACTTC. It translates to CASSSRLTTYEQYF.

The chain couples TRBV19 to TRBJ2-7, with 9 bases that match TRBD2. Germline CDR1 and CDR2: LNHDA and SQIVND (reference sequence). This CDR3 comprises 11 residues. V shed 9 bases and J 6 bases; nucleotides not matched to a gene: 3. In DNA form, the CDR3 reads TGTGCCAGCTTTAGCGGGAGCGAGCAGTACTTC. Amino acids: CASFSGSEQYF. Supplemented by reference TRBV19 and TRBJ2-7, the full variable domain reads DGGITQSPKYLFRKEGQNVTLSCEQNLNHDAMYWYRQDPGQGLRLIYYSQIVNDFQKGDIAEGYSVSREKKESFPLTVTSAQKNPTAFYLCASFSGSEQYFGPGTRLTVT.